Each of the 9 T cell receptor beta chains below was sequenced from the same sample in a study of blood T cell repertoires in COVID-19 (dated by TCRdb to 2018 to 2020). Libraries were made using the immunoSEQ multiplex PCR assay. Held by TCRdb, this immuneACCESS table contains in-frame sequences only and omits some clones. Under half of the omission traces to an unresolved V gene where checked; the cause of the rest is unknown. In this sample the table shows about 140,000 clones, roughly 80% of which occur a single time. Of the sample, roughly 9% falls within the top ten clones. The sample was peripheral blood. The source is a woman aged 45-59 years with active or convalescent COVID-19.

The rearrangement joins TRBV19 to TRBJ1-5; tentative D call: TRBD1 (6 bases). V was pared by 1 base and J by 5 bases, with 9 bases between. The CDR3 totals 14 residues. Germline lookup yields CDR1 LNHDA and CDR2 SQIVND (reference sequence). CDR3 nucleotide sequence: TGTGCCAGTAGTATAGGGGACACATATCAGCCCCAGCATTTT. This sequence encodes CASSIGDTYQPQHF.

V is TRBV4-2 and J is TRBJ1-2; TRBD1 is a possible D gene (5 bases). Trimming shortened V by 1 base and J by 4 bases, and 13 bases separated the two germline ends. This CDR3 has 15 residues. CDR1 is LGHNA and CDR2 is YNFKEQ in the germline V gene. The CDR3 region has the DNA TGTGCCAGCAGCCAAGTGGGCGGACAACGCTATGGCTACACCTTC. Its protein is CASSQVGGQRYGYTF.

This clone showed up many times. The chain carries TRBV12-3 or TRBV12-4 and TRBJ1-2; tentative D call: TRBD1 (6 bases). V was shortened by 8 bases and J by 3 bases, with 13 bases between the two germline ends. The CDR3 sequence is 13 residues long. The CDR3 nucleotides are TGTGCCAGCCGACCGGGGGGCGACTATGGCTACACCTTC. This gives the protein CASRPGGDYGYTF.

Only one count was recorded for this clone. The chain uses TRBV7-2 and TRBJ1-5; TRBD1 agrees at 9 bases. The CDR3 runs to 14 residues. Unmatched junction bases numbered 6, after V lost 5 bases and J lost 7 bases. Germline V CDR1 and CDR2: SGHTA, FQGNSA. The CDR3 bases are TGTGCCAGCAGCCATCGACAGGGGGGACAGCCCCAGCATTTT. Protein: CASSHRQGGQPQHF.

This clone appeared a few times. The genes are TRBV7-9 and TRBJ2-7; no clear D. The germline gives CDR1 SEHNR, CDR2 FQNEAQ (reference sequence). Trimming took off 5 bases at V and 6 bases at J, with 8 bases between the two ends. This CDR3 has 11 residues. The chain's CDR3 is CASSNYGEQYF. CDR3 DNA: TGTGCCAGCAGCAACTATGGCGAGCAGTACTTC.

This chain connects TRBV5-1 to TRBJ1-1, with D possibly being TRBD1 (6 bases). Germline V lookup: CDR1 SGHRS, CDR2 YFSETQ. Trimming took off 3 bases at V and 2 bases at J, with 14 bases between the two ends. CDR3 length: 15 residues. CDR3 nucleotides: TGCGCCAGCAGCTCTTCCGGGACAACCAACACTGAAGCTTTCTTT. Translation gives CASSSSGTTNTEAFF.

This CDR3 reads CAWGGGYGYTF. In DNA form, the CDR3 reads TGTGCCTGGGGAGGCGGCTATGGCTACACCTTC. The V gene is TRBV30, the J gene TRBJ1-2; no reliable D call. The V end was cut by 5 bases, the J end by 4 bases, with 8 bases between. Per germline, CDR1 GTSNPN and CDR2 SVGIG (reference sequence). The CDR3 loop spans 11 amino acids.

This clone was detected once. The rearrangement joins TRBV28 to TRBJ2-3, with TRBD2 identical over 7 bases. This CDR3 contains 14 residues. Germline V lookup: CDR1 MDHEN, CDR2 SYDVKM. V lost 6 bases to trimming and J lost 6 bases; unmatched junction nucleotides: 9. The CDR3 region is CASSQSGMGDTQYF. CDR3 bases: TGTGCCAGCAGCCAGAGCGGGATGGGGGATACGCAGTATTTT.

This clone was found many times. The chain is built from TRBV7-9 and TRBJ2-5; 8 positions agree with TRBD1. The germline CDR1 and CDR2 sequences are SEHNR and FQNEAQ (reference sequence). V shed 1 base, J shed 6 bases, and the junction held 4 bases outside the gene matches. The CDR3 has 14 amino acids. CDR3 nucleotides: TGTGCCAGCAGCTTAGACAGGGGGGTCCAGACCCAGTACTTC. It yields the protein CASSLDRGVQTQYF.